One sample yielded the 32 T cell receptor beta chains listed below, sequenced in a study of blood T cell repertoires in COVID-19. Clones were read by immunoSEQ multiplex PCR, and TCRdb kept only the in-frame ones, dropping some. There are hundreds of thousands of clones in the sample; roughly 85% occur only once, and more than 10% lies in the top ten. Sequences were obtained from peripheral blood. These TCRs come from a woman younger than 35 who had recovered from COVID-19.

The gene calls are TRBV18 and TRBJ1-5; the D gene is possibly TRBD1 (6 bases). Germline CDR1 and CDR2: KGHSH and LQKENI. Deletions cut 1 base from V and 2 bases from J, with 15 bases between. The CDR3 spans 17 residues. The CDR3, as DNA: TGTGCCAGCTCACCACGCGCTCAGGGGCTAGGCAATCAGCCCCAGCATTTT. This sequence encodes CASSPRAQGLGNQPQHF.

J is TRBJ1-1 and V is TRBV4-3; weak D call: TRBD1 (5 bases). V lost 3 bases and J 5 bases, leaving 10 bases between the germline ends. There are 13 residues in the CDR3. The germline V gene encodes CDR1 LGHNA and CDR2 YSLEER. This chain's CDR3 is CASSHRGGTEAFF. CDR3 nucleotide sequence: TGCGCCAGCAGCCACCGGGGGGGTACTGAAGCTTTCTTT.

V gene TRBV9 combines with J gene TRBJ2-2; TRBD2 matches at 11 bases. The junction had 6 bases not matched to a gene; V was cut back by 4 bases and J by 4 bases. Per germline, CDR1 SGDLS and CDR2 YYNGEE. The CDR3 loop spans 16 amino acids. CDR3 sequence reads: CASSPLAGGPTGELFF. The CDR3 DNA sequence: TGTGCCAGCAGCCCGCTAGCGGGAGGACCCACCGGGGAGCTGTTTTTT.

The chain carries TRBV11-3 and TRBJ2-1; TRBD2 matches 9 bases. J was trimmed by 9 bases and V by 1 base; bases with no gene match: 7. Germline loops: CDR1 SGHNT, CDR2 YENEEA. The CDR3 spans 15 residues. CDR3: CASSLVAGGGSEQFF. Here the CDR3 DNA reads TGTGCCAGCAGCTTAGTGGCGGGGGGGGGAAGTGAGCAGTTCTTC.

The gene calls are TRBV19 and TRBJ1-4; 8 positions match TRBD1. The CDR3 has 14 residues. Germline assignment: CDR1 LNHDA and CDR2 SQIVND (reference sequence). The V and J ends lost 3 bases and 5 bases, in that order; junction bases with no gene match: 2. As DNA, the CDR3 is TGTGCCAGTAGTATCTACAGGGGGAATGAAAAACTGTTTTTT. It is translated as CASSIYRGNEKLFF.

The rearrangement joins TRBV4-3 to TRBJ2-1; 8 bases are shared with TRBD2. The CDR3 runs 15 residues. Trimming took 4 bases from V and 8 from J; bases not matched to a gene: 10. Germline V gene sequence: CDR1 LGHNA, CDR2 YSLEER. The CDR3 sequence: CASSLGTSLGHEQFF. CDR3 sequence (DNA): TGCGCCAGCAGCCTCGGGACTAGTTTAGGGCATGAGCAGTTCTTC.

The rearrangement links TRBV5-4 to TRBJ2-7; D gene uncertain. The germline gives CDR1 SGHNT, CDR2 YYREEE (reference sequence). The V end was cut by 3 bases, the J end by 3 bases, with 10 bases between. CDR3 length: 13 residues. The chain's CDR3 is CASSSDSYYEQYF. The CDR3 coding sequence is TGTGCCAGCAGCTCCGACTCGTACTACGAGCAGTACTTC.

The V and J genes are TRBV29-1 and TRBJ2-7; D possibly corresponds to TRBD1 (6 bases). The CDR3 runs 14 residues. The germline V gene encodes CDR1 SQVTM and CDR2 ANQGSEA. Deletions cut 4 bases from V and 0 bases from J, with 13 bases between. In DNA form, the CDR3 reads TGCAGCGTTGGATCCGGGACACACTCCTACGAGCAGTACTTC. This codes for CSVGSGTHSYEQYF.

V gene TRBV10-3 combines with J gene TRBJ1-2; D is unresolved. This CDR3 comprises 13 residues. The V gene's germline CDR1 is ENHRY and CDR2 SYGVKD. With 2 bases removed from V and 2 bases from J, the gap between germline ends came to 6 bases. The chain's CDR3 is CAISETENYGYTF. In DNA form, the CDR3 reads TGTGCCATCAGTGAGACCGAGAACTATGGCTACACCTTC.

The gene calls are TRBV11-2 and TRBJ2-7; no reliable D call. Between the trimmed V and J ends, which lost 8 bases and 4 bases, there was a span of 15 bases. The CDR3 is 13 residues long. The germline V gene encodes CDR1 SGHAT and CDR2 FQNNGV. The DNA for the CDR3 is TGTGCCAGCGCAACGCGGCATAATTACGAGCAGTACTTC. It encodes CASATRHNYEQYF.

CDR3 coding DNA: TGTGCCAGCAGTTCCCGGGACGAGGGGGTGGATGAGCAGTTCTTC. It encodes CASSSRDEGVDEQFF. The genes are TRBV7-2 and TRBJ2-1; perhaps TRBD1 as D (6 bases). Trimming took off 6 bases at V and 8 bases at J, with 20 bases between the two ends. The length of the CDR3 is 15 residues. CDR1 is SGHTA, CDR2 FQGNSA, per germline.

The chain combines TRBV2 with TRBJ2-5; possible D gene TRBD2, 5 bases. Trimming removed 1 base from V and 14 bases from J, with 14 bases in between. This CDR3 region has 12 residues. Looked up from germline, CDR1 is SNHLY and CDR2 is FYNNEI. CDR3 loop: CASSEGLRGCYF. DNA for the CDR3: TGTGCCAGCAGTGAAGGTCTGCGCGGGTGTTACTTC. Full variable domain (missing parts from reference TRBV2 and TRBJ2-5): EPEVTQTPSHQVTQMGQEVILRCVPISNHLYFYWYRQILGQKVEFLVSFYNNEISEKSEIFDDQFSVERPDGSNFTLKIRSTKLEDSAMYFCASSEGLRGCYFGPGTRLLVL.

The chain combines TRBV13 with TRBJ2-7; TRBD1 is a possible D gene (5 bases). CDR1 PRHDT and CDR2 FYEKMQ come from the germline V gene (reference sequence). The CDR3 spans 14 residues. Trimming stripped 3 bases from V and 2 bases from J, with 11 bases between. The CDR3, as DNA: TGTGCCAGCAGCTTCGACAGCAATACCTACGAGCAGTACTTC. It translates to CASSFDSNTYEQYF.

The chain is built from TRBV30 and TRBJ1-1; D is ambiguous. The V and J ends lost 2 bases and 4 bases respectively, with 17 bases between them. The CDR3 has 15 residues. Looked up from germline, CDR1 is GTSNPN and CDR2 is SVGIG (reference sequence). The chain's CDR3 is CAWSNLGGFATEAFF. The CDR3 DNA reads TGTGCCTGGAGTAATCTTGGAGGTTTCGCCACTGAAGCTTTCTTT.

The rearrangement joins TRBV2 to TRBJ1-1, with a tentative D call TRBD1 (6 bases). The CDR3 covers 14 residues. CDR1 is SNHLY, CDR2 FYNNEI, per germline. V lost 1 base and J lost 1, with 7 bases in between. CDR3 region: CASSEGGQNTEAFF. CDR3 coding DNA: TGTGCCAGCAGTGAAGGGGGACAGAACACTGAAGCTTTCTTT. The whole variable domain, filled in from reference TRBV2 and TRBJ1-1, reads EPEVTQTPSHQVTQMGQEVILRCVPISNHLYFYWYRQILGQKVEFLVSFYNNEISEKSEIFDDQFSVERPDGSNFTLKIRSTKLEDSAMYFCASSEGGQNTEAFFGQGTRLTVV.

This chain uses TRBV7-6 with TRBJ2-3; possible D gene TRBD2, 5 bases. In germline, CDR1 is SGHVS, CDR2 FNYEAQ. The CDR3 is 15 amino acids. V shed 1 base and J shed 5 bases, with 13 bases lying between them. The CDR3 DNA is TGTGCCAGCAGCTTAGGGCAGGACCGGGGAGATACGCAGTATTTT. Protein sequence: CASSLGQDRGDTQYF.

This clone came up a few times. The chain combines TRBV6-1 with TRBJ1-1, with a possible D match to TRBD1 (5 bases). Germline V lookup: CDR1 MNHNS, CDR2 SASEGT. The CDR3 runs to 15 residues. Between the trimmed V and J ends, which lost 1 base and 5 bases, there was a span of 14 bases. The CDR3 sequence: CASSEVGGLTTEAFF. For the CDR3, the DNA is TGTGCCAGCAGTGAAGTGGGGGGACTGACAACTGAAGCTTTCTTT.

The chain recombines TRBV19 with TRBJ1-1, with 11 bases matching TRBD1. Germline CDR1 is LNHDA and CDR2 is SQIVND (reference sequence). The J segment lost 1 base and the V segment lost 5 bases, leaving 6 bases of the junction unmatched. This CDR3 comprises 16 residues. CDR3 residues: CASSPRDRGANTEAFF. In nucleotides, the CDR3 is TGTGCCAGTAGTCCACGGGACAGGGGGGCGAACACTGAAGCTTTCTTT.

This clone was seen a single time. The rearrangement uses TRBV15 and TRBJ2-1; TRBD2 aligns across 12 bases. Germline CDR1 is LNHNV and CDR2 is YYDKDF (reference sequence). The CDR3 runs 19 residues. V shed 0 bases, J shed 5 bases, and the junction held 11 bases outside the gene matches. The CDR3 sequence: CATSRDASGLAGTHNEQFF. The CDR3 region has the DNA TGTGCCACCAGCAGAGATGCGAGTGGACTAGCGGGAACCCACAATGAGCAGTTCTTC. The full variable domain, in which reference TRBV15 and TRBJ2-1 provide the parts outside the CDR3, is DAMVIQNPRYQVTQFGKPVTLSCSQTLNHNVMYWYQQKSSQAPKLLFHYYDKDFNNEADTPDNFQSRRPNTSFCFLDIRSPGLGDTAMYLCATSRDASGLAGTHNEQFFGPGTRLTVL.

The V gene is TRBV4-1, the J gene TRBJ2-7; D uncertain. CDR3 length equals 15 residues. Trimming took off 0 bases at V and 0 bases at J, with 9 bases between the two ends. Per germline, CDR1 MGHRA and CDR2 YSYEKL. Here the CDR3 DNA reads TGCGCCAGCAGCCAAGAGGCGGAAAGCTCCTACGAGCAGTACTTC. Protein product: CASSQEAESSYEQYF.

The rearrangement links TRBV29-1 to TRBJ2-3, with 9 bases identical to TRBD1. Per germline, CDR1 SQVTM and CDR2 ANQGSEA. The CDR3 is made up of 12 amino acids. Trimming took 7 bases from V and 3 from J; bases not matched to a gene: 2. The CDR3 is CSEGTGTDTQYF. The CDR3 coding sequence is TGCAGCGAAGGGACAGGGACAGATACGCAGTATTTT.

V usage is TRBV6-5 and J usage is TRBJ1-2; D is possibly TRBD1 (5 bases). V was shortened by 7 bases and J by 2 bases, with 8 bases between the two germline ends. Per the germline V gene, CDR1 is MNHEY and CDR2 is SVGAGI. The CDR3 extends over 12 amino acids. In nucleotides, the CDR3 is TGTGCCAGCACCTCAGGGAACTATGGCTACACCTTC. It encodes CASTSGNYGYTF.

The sample holds many counts of this clone. One junction end does not reproduce the germline sequence, and a read error may be involved. The J gene is TRBJ2-2, the V gene TRBV9, with TRBD2 matching over 10 bases. The CDR3 loop spans 15 amino acids. CDR1 and CDR2 (germline): SGDLS, YYNGEE. DNA of the CDR3: TGTGCCAGCAGTGTAGCGGGGGGAAGCACCGGGGAGCTGTTTTTT. This sequence encodes CASSVAGGSTGELFF.

The rearrangement links TRBV6-4 to TRBJ1-1, with 10 bases lining up with TRBD1. CDR3 length equals 13 residues. With V trimmed by 5 bases and J by 5 bases, 2 bases remained unmatched. Germline V gene lookup returns CDR1 MRHNA and CDR2 SNTAGT. The CDR3 here is CASSTGQGTEAFF. The CDR3, as DNA: TGTGCCAGCAGTACGGGACAGGGGACTGAAGCTTTCTTT.

V gene TRBV19 combines with J gene TRBJ2-5; TRBD2 is a possible D gene (5 bases). This CDR3 is built from 13 residues. Germline V gene sequence: CDR1 LNHDA, CDR2 SQIVND (reference sequence). V was shortened by 5 bases and J by 4 bases, with 11 bases between the two germline ends. The CDR3 nucleotides are TGTGCCAGTAGTGATCAGGCGGGAGAGACCCAGTACTTC. Amino acid sequence: CASSDQAGETQYF.

V gene TRBV7-2 combines with J gene TRBJ2-5; TRBD2 matches at 7 bases. The CDR3 has 13 residues. J gave up 5 bases and V 8 bases, and 8 bases lay outside the gene matches. The germline V gene encodes CDR1 SGHTA and CDR2 FQGNSA. This chain's CDR3 is CASRRNSGETQYF. CDR3 nucleotides: TGTGCCAGCCGGAGGAATAGCGGGGAGACCCAGTACTTC. Looking up the rest from reference TRBV7-2 and TRBJ2-5 gives the full variable domain: GAGVSQSPSNKVTEKGKDVELRCDPISGHTALYWYRQSLGQGLEFLIYFQGNSAPDKSGLPSDRFSAERTGGSVSTLTIQRTQQEDSAVYLCASRRNSGETQYFGPGTRLLVL.

The chain combines TRBV5-4 with TRBJ1-4, with TRBD1 identical over 8 bases. In germline, CDR1 is SGHNT, CDR2 YYREEE (reference sequence). The CDR3 sequence is 16 residues long. Germline trimming cut 0 bases from V and 4 bases from J; bases unmatched to any gene: 5. The CDR3, as DNA: TGTGCCAGCAGCTTGGTCCCGGGACAGGATAATGAAAAACTGTTTTTT. Protein sequence: CASSLVPGQDNEKLFF. The entire variable domain, with the rest obtained from reference TRBV5-4 and TRBJ1-4, is as follows: ETGVTQSPTHLIKTRGQQVTLRCSSQSGHNTVSWYQQALGQGPQFIFQYYREEENGRGNFPPRFSGLQFPNYSSELNVNALELDDSALYLCASSLVPGQDNEKLFFGSGTQLSVL.

The V and J genes are TRBV5-1 and TRBJ1-2, with D perhaps matching TRBD1 (5 bases). Germline V CDR1 and CDR2: SGHRS, YFSETQ. V was cut by 0 bases and J by 4 bases, with 13 bases left in between. The CDR3 runs 15 residues. In nucleotides, the CDR3 is TGCGCCAGCAGCTTGGCGGCAGGGCTCGCCTATGGCTACACCTTC. This sequence encodes CASSLAAGLAYGYTF.

The V call is TRBV6-5, the J call TRBJ2-2, with D perhaps TRBD1 (5 bases). CDR1 is MNHEY and CDR2 is SVGAGI in the germline V gene. This CDR3 spans 15 amino acids. V lost 2 bases and J 4 bases, leaving 11 bases between the germline ends. Written as DNA, the CDR3 is TGTGCCAGCAGTTACACCCCGACAGTCACCGGGGAGCTGTTTTTT. Amino acids: CASSYTPTVTGELFF.

The genes are TRBV27 and TRBJ2-7, with D possibly matching TRBD2 (6 bases). Per the germline V gene, CDR1 is MNHEY and CDR2 is SMNVEV (reference sequence). The CDR3 totals 17 residues. Trimming cost V 4 bases and J 2 bases, with 21 bases left between them. The DNA for the CDR3 is TGTGCCAGCAGTTCCGACCCCCGGGCTAGCGAAACCTACGAGCAGTACTTC. Amino acids: CASSSDPRASETYEQYF.

V usage is TRBV7-3 and J usage is TRBJ1-4, with D unresolved. Trimming pared 4 bases from V and 0 bases from J, leaving 9 bases between. The CDR3 sequence is 15 residues long. Germline CDR1 and CDR2: SGHTA and FQGTGA. CDR3 bases: TGTGCCAGCAGCTCGTACGGAGCAACTAATGAAAAACTGTTTTTT. Amino acids: CASSSYGATNEKLFF.

The chain links TRBV4-2 to TRBJ2-7, with TRBD1 as a possible D gene (5 bases). This CDR3 spans 15 amino acids. Trimming left V 3 bases short and J 0 bases short, with 12 bases between. Germline V lookup: CDR1 LGHNA, CDR2 YNFKEQ. This CDR3 reads CASSHEDSPSYEQYF. DNA of the CDR3: TGTGCCAGCAGCCATGAAGACAGCCCCTCCTACGAGCAGTACTTC.